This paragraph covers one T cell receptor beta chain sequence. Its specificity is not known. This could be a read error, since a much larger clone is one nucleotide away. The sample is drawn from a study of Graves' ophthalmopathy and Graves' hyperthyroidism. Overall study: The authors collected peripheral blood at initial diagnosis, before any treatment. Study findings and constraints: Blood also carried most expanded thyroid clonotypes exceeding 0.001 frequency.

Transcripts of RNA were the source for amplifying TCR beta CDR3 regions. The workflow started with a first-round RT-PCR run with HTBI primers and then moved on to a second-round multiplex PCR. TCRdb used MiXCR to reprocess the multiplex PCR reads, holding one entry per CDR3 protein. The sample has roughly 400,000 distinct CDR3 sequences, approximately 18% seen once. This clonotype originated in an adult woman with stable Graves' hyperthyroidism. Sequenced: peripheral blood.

The CDR3 nucleotides are TGTGCCAGCAGCTCGAGACAGGGGAACCTGAACACTGAAGCTTGCTTT. Residues: CASSSRQGNLNTEACF. The chain combines TRBV7-8 with TRBJ1-1; 8 bases line up with TRBD1. Germline CDR1 is SGHVS and CDR2 is FQNEAQ. The CDR3 covers 16 residues.